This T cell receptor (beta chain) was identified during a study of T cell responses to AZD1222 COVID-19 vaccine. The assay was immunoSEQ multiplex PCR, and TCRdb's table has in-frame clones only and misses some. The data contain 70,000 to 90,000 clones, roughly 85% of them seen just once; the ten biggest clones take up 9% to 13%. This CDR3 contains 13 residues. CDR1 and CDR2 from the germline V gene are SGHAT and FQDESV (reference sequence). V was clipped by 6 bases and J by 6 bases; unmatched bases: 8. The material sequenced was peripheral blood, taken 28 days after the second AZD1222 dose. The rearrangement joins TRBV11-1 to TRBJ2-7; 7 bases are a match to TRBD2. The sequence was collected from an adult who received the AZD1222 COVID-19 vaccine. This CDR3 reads CASRPDWGGEQYF. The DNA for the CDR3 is TGTGCCAGCAGACCAGACTGGGGGGGCGAGCAGTACTTC. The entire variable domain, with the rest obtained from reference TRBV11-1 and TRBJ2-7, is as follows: EAEVAQSPRYKITEKSQAVAFWCDPISGHATLYWYRQILGQGPELLVQFQDESVVDDSQLPKDRFSAERLKGVDSTLKIQPAELGDSAMYLCASRPDWGGEQYFGPGTRLTVT.